This paragraph reports one TCR beta chain. This sample is drawn from a study of blood T cell repertoires in COVID-19. Study background: The samples span acute and convalescent COVID-19 from the United States, Italy and Spain.

V gave up 7 bases and J gave up 7 bases; unmatched junction bases: 5. This CDR3 spans 14 amino acids. Germline V CDR1 and CDR2: LNHDA, SQIVND (reference sequence). Under the authors' procedure: Reference gene primer amplification yielded estimated nucleated cell counts. Profiling relied on immunoSEQ multiplex PCR, and the TCRdb table lists in-frame clones only, not all of them. From that table come the V and J calls and clone size; the DNA was used to work out D and trimming. The sample lists 80,000 or so clones, over 75% occurring once. This receptor was obtained from a man aged 80 or over with acute or convalescent COVID-19. The sample comprised peripheral blood. The V gene is TRBV19, the J gene TRBJ1-4; 11 bases are a match to TRBD1. CDR3 coding DNA: TGTGCCAGTAATAGGGGGACAGGGGGTGAAAAACTGTTTTTT. It is translated as CASNRGTGGEKLFF.